This TCR beta chain was captured by sequencing in a study of shared clonotypes between healthy human individuals. Study results and limitations: Depth of sequencing was expected to influence donor clonotype sharing.

The CDR3 is made up of 16 amino acids. V was cut by 7 bases and J by 0 bases, with 14 bases left in between. Germline V gene lookup returns CDR1 SGDLS and CDR2 YYNGEE. Unsorted PBMC samples were amplified in replicate PCRs containing 250 to 350 ng DNA, about 30,000 T cell genomes. Using immunoSEQ multiplex PCR, the repertoire was profiled, and TCRdb retains in-frame clones only, with some absent. The table records 400,000 to 600,000 clones, 60% to 80% of them present only once. Comment on this clone: Its antigen is unidentified.

The chain uses TRBV9 and TRBJ2-6, with TRBD2 as a possible D gene (6 bases). Sequenced sample: PBMCs. The receptor's source is a woman aged 40 to 50 in good health. Some clones in this sample may be carry-over from other donors' samples. For the CDR3, the DNA is TGTGCCAGCGCCCCGGGACTTACCTCTGGGGCCAACGTCCTGACTTTC. Translated, it gives CASAPGLTSGANVLTF.